A single sample is the source of the 16 T cell receptor beta chains below, sequenced in a study of beta chain features in type 1 diabetes. Study observations and caveats: Among patients with Type 1 diabetes, TCRB CDR3s were moderately but significantly shorter in every one of the four CD4+ subsets.

Expressed TCRB transcripts got sequenced, as all isolated RNA was reverse transcribed. Clones were sequenced by immunoSEQ multiplex PCR, and TCRdb holds only the in-frame ones, with some missing. This table has roughly 150,000 clones, roughly 9% appearing once. Their target antigens are unknown. The sample consisted of central memory CD4+ T cells from blood. The source is a woman in her 30s with type 1 diabetes.

The chain recombines TRBV28 with TRBJ2-3; TRBD1 is a possible D gene (6 bases). Between the trimmed V and J ends, which lost 8 bases and 4 bases, there was a span of 16 bases. Germline lookup yields CDR1 MDHEN and CDR2 SYDVKM. This CDR3 is built from 14 residues. The CDR3 region is CASLTARGADTQYF. CDR3 bases: TGTGCCAGCTTGACAGCCAGGGGTGCAGATACGCAGTATTTT. Filled out from reference TRBV28 and TRBJ2-3, the complete variable domain reads DVKVTQSSRYLVKRTGEKVFLECVQDMDHENMFWYRQDPGLGLRLIYFSYDVKMKEKGDIPEGYSVSREKKERFSLILESASTNQTSMYLCASLTARGADTQYFGPGTRLTVL.

This sequence joins TRBV27 and TRBJ1-5; perhaps TRBD1 as D (6 bases). This CDR3 contains 16 residues. The ends were cut back, 5 bases at V and 0 bases at J, with 14 bases in the middle. Germline V lookup: CDR1 MNHEY, CDR2 SMNVEV (reference sequence). CDR3 coding DNA: TGTGCCAGCAGTCTCAGGGGCCATTATAGCAATCAGCCCCAGCATTTT. Its protein is CASSLRGHYSNQPQHF.

The table lists this clone with a few counts. This chain uses TRBV27 with TRBJ2-5; 9 positions agree with TRBD1. Germline CDR1 is MNHEY and CDR2 is SMNVEV (reference sequence). CDR3 length: 14 amino acids. V was clipped by 5 bases and J by 3 bases; unmatched bases: 4. The CDR3 DNA follows: TGTGCCAGCAGTAACAGGGGGCCGGAAGAGACCCAGTACTTC. It specifies CASSNRGPEETQYF.

J is TRBJ2-5 and V is TRBV5-4, with 8 bases lining up with TRBD2. Trimming removed 3 bases from V and 2 bases from J; junction bases left unmatched: 6. This CDR3 has 15 amino acids. The V gene's germline CDR1 is SGHNT and CDR2 YYREEE (reference sequence). DNA for the CDR3: TGTGCCAGCAGCTCGGGGGGGTCGGGGCAAGAGACCCAGTACTTC. Its protein product is CASSSGGSGQETQYF.

This clone was observed a few times. The rearrangement uses TRBV6-6 and TRBJ1-5; the match to TRBD1 covers 9 bases. The CDR3 runs 14 residues. Germline assignment: CDR1 MNHNY and CDR2 SVGAGI (reference sequence). Trimming took 4 bases from V and 4 from J; bases not matched to a gene: 2. The chain's CDR3 is CASSFDRGNQPQHF. The CDR3 DNA reads as TGTGCCAGCAGTTTCGACAGGGGGAATCAGCCCCAGCATTTT.

This clone came up a few times. This chain links TRBV6-5 with TRBJ2-1, with D perhaps matching TRBD1 (5 bases). Per germline, CDR1 MNHEY and CDR2 SVGAGI. The CDR3 length is 12 residues. With 6 bases removed from V and 4 bases from J, the gap between germline ends came to 7 bases. The CDR3 loop reads CASSDSYNEQFF. For the CDR3, the DNA is TGTGCCAGCAGCGACAGTTACAATGAGCAGTTCTTC.

This clone was detected only a few times. This chain links TRBV9 with TRBJ1-1; a weak D match, TRBD1 (6 bases). CDR1 is SGDLS and CDR2 is YYNGEE in the germline V gene. Trimming left V 0 bases short and J 4 bases short, with 13 bases between. The CDR3 length is 15 residues. CDR3 sequence (DNA): TGTGCCAGCAGCGTAGGGCAGGGGCCTCCCACTGAAGCTTTCTTT. Residues: CASSVGQGPPTEAFF.

This clone has just a few counts. CDR3 nucleotides: TGCGCCAGCAGCGGGACAGAGAAGGGCGAGCAGTACTTC. Protein sequence: CASSGTEKGEQYF. The chain is built from TRBV5-1 and TRBJ2-7, with 7 bases aligning to TRBD1. Unmatched junction bases numbered 7, after V lost 4 bases and J lost 6 bases. This CDR3 has 13 amino acids. Looked up from germline, CDR1 is SGHRS and CDR2 is YFSETQ.

This clone was picked up a small number of times. The chain employs TRBV18 and TRBJ2-1; the D is unclear. The V gene lost 4 bases and the J gene lost 4 bases, with 11 bases spanning the gap. CDR1 and CDR2 (germline): KGHSH, LQKENI. This CDR3 region has 14 residues. CDR3 in amino acids: CASSLSDSYNEQFF. In DNA, the CDR3 is TGTGCCAGCTCACTGAGCGACTCTTACAATGAGCAGTTCTTC.

The gene calls are TRBV28 and TRBJ2-7, with 7 bases aligning to TRBD2. The V segment lost 4 bases and the J segment 7 bases; nucleotides outside the gene matches: 10. The CDR3 totals 14 residues. Germline V gene lookup returns CDR1 MDHEN and CDR2 SYDVKM. The CDR3 loop reads CASSSGTTTREQYF. The CDR3 DNA is TGTGCCAGCAGTTCCGGGACTACCACGCGGGAGCAGTACTTC.

The sample holds a few counts of this clone. The CDR3 DNA reads as TGTGCCAGCAGAGGGGGCGGCTCCTACGAGCAGTACTTC. It specifies CASRGGGSYEQYF. The chain uses TRBV2 and TRBJ2-7, with 7 bases aligning to TRBD1. Trimming cost V 6 bases and J 0 bases; bases outside gene matches: 2. The CDR3 runs to 13 residues. Germline-derived CDR1 and CDR2 are SNHLY and FYNNEI. Supplemented by reference TRBV2 and TRBJ2-7, the full variable domain reads EPEVTQTPSHQVTQMGQEVILRCVPISNHLYFYWYRQILGQKVEFLVSFYNNEISEKSEIFDDQFSVERPDGSNFTLKIRSTKLEDSAMYFCASRGGGSYEQYFGPGTRLTVT.

The chain couples TRBV5-1 to TRBJ2-1; 11 bases match TRBD2. The ends lost 5 bases at V and 0 bases at J; junction bases unmatched: 4. CDR1 and CDR2 (germline): SGHRS, YFSETQ. The CDR3 length is 16 residues. The CDR3 reads CASSRGLAGSYNEQFF. The CDR3 DNA reads as TGCGCCAGCAGTCGAGGACTAGCGGGCTCCTACAATGAGCAGTTCTTC.

This clone was seen a few times. V and J are TRBV4-1 and TRBJ2-1, with 8 bases matching TRBD2. The CDR3 totals 18 residues. The J segment lost 3 bases and the V segment lost 1 base, leaving 11 bases of the junction unmatched. Per germline, CDR1 MGHRA and CDR2 YSYEKL. As DNA, the CDR3 is TGCGCCAGCAGCCAAGTCCGAGGGACGGGAGGGGGCTACAATGAGCAGTTCTTC. This gives the protein CASSQVRGTGGGYNEQFF.

The genes are TRBV7-9 and TRBJ2-1; D is ambiguous. V was shortened by 8 bases and J by 5 bases, with 16 bases between the two germline ends. The germline gives CDR1 SEHNR, CDR2 FQNEAQ (reference sequence). The CDR3 runs to 14 residues. This chain's CDR3 is CASCSHLRDNEQFF. The CDR3, as DNA: TGTGCCAGCTGCTCCCATCTCCGGGACAATGAGCAGTTCTTC.

The chain employs TRBV28 and TRBJ2-7; TRBD2 aligns across 7 bases. The V and J ends lost 5 bases and 3 bases, in that order; junction bases with no gene match: 13. The germline gives CDR1 MDHEN, CDR2 SYDVKM. The CDR3 has 16 residues. CDR3 sequence: CASSPSSGEKNYEQYF. CDR3 nucleotide sequence: TGTGCCAGCAGTCCCTCGAGCGGGGAAAAGAACTACGAGCAGTACTTC.

The V gene is TRBV7-2, the J gene TRBJ1-2; 9 bases are a match to TRBD1. The trim removed 4 bases at V and 8 bases at J, leaving 5 bases unmatched. Germline assignment: CDR1 SGHTA and CDR2 FQGNSA. The CDR3 loop spans 13 amino acids. The CDR3 nucleotides are TGTGCCAGCAGCTGGGACAGGGAAGGCGGCTACACCTTC. Translating gives CASSWDREGGYTF.